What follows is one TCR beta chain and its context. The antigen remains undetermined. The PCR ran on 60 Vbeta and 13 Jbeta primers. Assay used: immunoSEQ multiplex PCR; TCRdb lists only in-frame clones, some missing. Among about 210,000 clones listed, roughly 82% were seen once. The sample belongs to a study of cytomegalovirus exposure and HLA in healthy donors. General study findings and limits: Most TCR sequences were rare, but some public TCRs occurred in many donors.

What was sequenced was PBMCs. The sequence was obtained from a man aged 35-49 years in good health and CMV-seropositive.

The CDR3 protein is CASGLAFRNEQFF. The CDR3 DNA reads as TGTGCTAGTGGTTTAGCCTTTCGTAATGAGCAGTTCTTC. The chain has TRBV12-5 and TRBJ2-1; D call uncertain. Germline V lookup: CDR1 LGHNT, CDR2 FRNRAP. Trimming took off 3 bases at V and 7 bases at J, with 10 bases between the two ends. The CDR3 sequence is 13 residues long.